This T cell receptor (beta chain) was sequenced during a study of human T cells and chemical hapten exposure. Sample time point: patch test 2, 6 weeks after DPC sensitization. Treatment noted: therapeutic diphenylcyclopropenone sensitization with weekly scalp DPC. V lost 4 bases and J lost 7, with 14 bases in between. This CDR3 is built from 13 residues. Germline V gives CDR1 SGDLS, CDR2 YYNGEE. MiXCR was run by TCRdb on the RACE reads, yielding one entry per CDR3 protein. The sample records approximately 110,000 distinct CDR3 sequences, roughly a tenth being singletons. This clonotype was recorded many times.

The receptor's source is a woman in her forties with alopecia areata. Some clones in this sample may be carry-over from other donors' samples. The chain employs TRBV9 and TRBJ1-1, with D maybe TRBD1 (5 bases). The starting material was whole blood, obtained in connection with sensitization to the hapten diphenylcyclopropenone (DPC). CDR3 nucleotides: TGTGCCAGCAGCCCGGGGGAGGGTGGTGAAGCTTTCTTT. Protein: CASSPGEGGEAFF.